The entry below describes one TCR beta chain. This record belongs to a study of shared T cell receptors in the human thymus. Profiled with immunoSEQ multiplex PCR; TCRdb holds only in-frame clones, not every one. The table records hundreds of thousands of clones, 80% to 90% of them present only once. This CDR3 comprises 17 residues. These data also formed part of another study, on human thymus T cells. Per that study: Healthy Finnish infants undergoing corrective surgery for congenital heart defects were used as donors. Surgeons resected thymus tissue during corrective heart surgery. What appeared biased in thymic and blood repertoires was the usage of V and J genes. Thymic repertoires of unrelated individuals were reported in related research to overlap highly.

The sequence derives from a girl in the first two years of life with a congenital heart defect. The chain carries TRBV21-1 and TRBJ2-1; the DNA was not used to check the table's D call, TRBD2. TRBV21-1 is flagged as a pseudogene. Material for sequencing was thymocytes. The CDR3 loop reads CASSKARGRGGLNEQFF. CDR3 in DNA: TGTGCCAGCAGCAAAGCCCGAGGGCGGGGGGGCCTAAATGAGCAGTTCTTC.